Below, 28 T cell receptor beta chains from the same sample are listed, as sequenced in a study of T cells after yellow fever vaccination. From the 5' RACE reads, TCRdb called clonotypes with MiXCR, one entry per CDR3 protein. Here the sample spans a few hundred thousand distinct CDR3 sequences, approximately 3.9% being singletons. The sequences come from PBMCs, collected 5 days after the yellow fever booster vaccination. All receptors derive from a man between 18 and 29 years old who received the YFV17D yellow fever vaccine.

V gene TRBV7-2 combines with J gene TRBJ2-1; tentative D call: TRBD2 (7 bases). Germline CDR1 and CDR2: SGHTA and FQGNSA. Trimming removed 4 bases from V and 0 bases from J, with 16 bases in between. The CDR3 runs to 17 residues. The CDR3 loop reads CASSWTAGAGSYNEQFF. CDR3 DNA sequence: TGTGCCAGCAGCTGGACGGCGGGGGCGGGCTCCTACAATGAGCAGTTCTTC.

A few counts support this clonotype. The V call is TRBV25-1, the J call TRBJ1-1; TRBD1 might be the D (5 bases). Germline CDR1 and CDR2: MGHDK and SYGVNS. Trimming cost V 5 bases and J 0 bases, with 10 bases left between them. The CDR3 contains 14 residues. CDR3 nucleotides: TGTGCCAGCAGTAAAAGGGGTTTGAACACTGAAGCTTTCTTT. It specifies CASSKRGLNTEAFF.

This clonotype was picked up many times. The chain links TRBV7-9 to TRBJ1-4; a weak D match, TRBD1 (5 bases). Trimming removed 1 base from V and 2 bases from J, with 17 bases in between. This CDR3 contains 18 residues. Germline CDR1 is SEHNR and CDR2 is FQNEAQ (reference sequence). The CDR3: CASSLDLGREKTNEKLFF. The CDR3 DNA reads as TGTGCCAGCAGCTTAGACCTGGGGCGAGAGAAGACTAATGAAAAACTGTTTTTT.

This clonotype has more than one count but fewer than ten. This rearrangement joins TRBV2 to TRBJ2-7; perhaps TRBD2 as D (6 bases). Trimming removed 6 bases from V and 2 bases from J, with 14 bases in between. Germline CDR1 reads SNHLY; CDR2 reads FYNNEI. The CDR3 covers 14 residues. Written as DNA, the CDR3 is TGTGCCAGCAGGGCCCCGGGACTTACCTACGAGCAGTACTTC. Protein product: CASRAPGLTYEQYF.

This clonotype was picked up many times. The rearrangement joins TRBV4-1 to TRBJ1-5; no clear D gene. V lost 1 base to trimming and J lost 6 bases, with 10 bases between them. This CDR3 is 14 amino acids long. The germline V gene encodes CDR1 MGHRA and CDR2 YSYEKL. The CDR3 is CASSQAGSFQPQHF. The CDR3 DNA reads TGCGCCAGCAGCCAAGCGGGGTCATTTCAGCCCCAGCATTTT.

The chain links TRBV6-1 to TRBJ2-1; D not certain. The CDR3 spans 14 residues. Germline lookup yields CDR1 MNHNS and CDR2 SASEGT. V was cut by 7 bases and J by 4 bases, with 14 bases left in between. CDR3 residues: CASISKLGYNEQFF. The CDR3 coding sequence is TGTGCCAGCATTTCCAAGCTGGGTTACAATGAGCAGTTCTTC.

This chain connects TRBV5-1 to TRBJ1-1; D perhaps matches TRBD1 (5 bases). In germline, CDR1 is SGHRS, CDR2 YFSETQ. Trimming shortened V by 1 base and J by 0 bases, and 13 bases separated the two germline ends. The CDR3 is 16 residues long. For the CDR3, the DNA is TGCGCCAGCAGCTTGATTGAATCAGGGATGAACACTGAAGCTTTCTTT. This translates into CASSLIESGMNTEAFF.

This clonotype was observed a handful of times. This chain uses TRBV5-1 with TRBJ2-7; D is possibly TRBD2 (5 bases). The CDR3 runs to 12 residues. Trimming pared 3 bases from V and 5 bases from J, leaving 9 bases between. Germline CDR1 reads SGHRS; CDR2 reads YFSETQ. Here the CDR3 reads CASSSFGDEQYF. In DNA, the CDR3 is TGCGCCAGCAGCTCATTCGGGGACGAGCAGTACTTC.

This clonotype was observed a few times. The J gene is TRBJ1-5, the V gene TRBV5-1; no definite D call. The CDR3 totals 15 residues. CDR1 SGHRS and CDR2 YFSETQ come from the germline V gene. V was clipped by 0 bases and J by 0 bases, with 7 bases between them. For the CDR3, the DNA is TGCGCCAGCAGCTTGGCTCCTAATAGCAATCAGCCCCAGCATTTT. Translation gives CASSLAPNSNQPQHF. The full variable domain, completed using reference TRBV5-1 and TRBJ1-5, is KAGVTQTPRYLIKTRGQQVTLSCSPISGHRSVSWYQQTPGQGLQFLFEYFSETQRNKGNFPGRFSGRQFSNSRSEMNVSTLELGDSALYLCASSLAPNSNQPQHFGDGTRLSIL.

This clonotype was picked up many times. The J gene is TRBJ1-2, the V gene TRBV5-1, with unresolved D. V gave up 2 bases and J gave up 8 bases, with 13 bases separating them. Germline CDR1 and CDR2: SGHRS and YFSETQ. The CDR3 loop spans 13 amino acids. The CDR3 region is CASSFVPGDGYTF. The CDR3 DNA reads as TGCGCCAGCAGCTTCGTTCCGGGAGACGGCTACACCTTC.

This clonotype appeared a few times. At one end, the junction sequence differs from germline, possibly due to a read error. This chain uses TRBV10-3 with TRBJ1-1, with TRBD1 matching over 11 bases. This CDR3 has 14 amino acids. Germline CDR1 and CDR2: ENHRY and SYGVKD. Here the CDR3 reads CAIRRDRGEPDAFF. CDR3 nucleotides: TGTGCCATCAGAAGGGACAGGGGGGAACCTGACGCTTTCTTT.

The sample holds many counts of this clonotype. The rearrangement uses TRBV6-5 and TRBJ2-5, with TRBD2 as a possible D gene (6 bases). Per the germline V gene, CDR1 is MNHEY and CDR2 is SVGAGI. The CDR3 is 14 amino acids. V was trimmed by 2 bases and J by 1 base, leaving 8 bases between them. DNA of the CDR3: TGTGCCAGCAGTTACGTCGGGGGCCAAGAGACCCAGTACTTC. Encoded protein: CASSYVGGQETQYF.

The chain has TRBV5-1 and TRBJ2-1, with D hard to call. The V gene's germline CDR1 is SGHRS and CDR2 YFSETQ. Trimming pared 0 bases from V and 2 bases from J, leaving 6 bases between. This CDR3 contains 14 residues. In DNA form, the CDR3 reads TGCGCCAGCAGCTTGGGGCTAACCTACAATGAGCAGTTCTTC. Protein sequence: CASSLGLTYNEQFF. The full variable domain, its missing parts supplied by reference TRBV5-1 and TRBJ2-1, is KAGVTQTPRYLIKTRGQQVTLSCSPISGHRSVSWYQQTPGQGLQFLFEYFSETQRNKGNFPGRFSGRQFSNSRSEMNVSTLELGDSALYLCASSLGLTYNEQFFGPGTRLTVL.

This clonotype was seen ten or more times. The V gene is TRBV5-1, the J gene TRBJ2-1; 11 bases map to TRBD2. CDR1 is SGHRS and CDR2 is YFSETQ in the germline V gene. This CDR3 has 17 residues. With 0 bases clipped from V and 4 bases from J, the junction kept 6 bases outside the gene matches. The CDR3 DNA follows: TGCGCCAGCAGCTTGGAGCTAGCGGGGGGACCTTACAATGAGCAGTTCTTC. Translating it yields CASSLELAGGPYNEQFF.

The J gene is TRBJ2-1, the V gene TRBV20-1; 7 bases line up with TRBD2. This CDR3 has 13 residues. V trimming: 5 bases; J trimming: 7 bases; junction bases outside the gene matches: 8. Looked up from germline, CDR1 is DFQATT and CDR2 is SNEGSKA (reference sequence). CDR3 bases: TGCAGTGCTCCACCGGGGGGAAGGAATGAGCAGTTCTTC. It codes for CSAPPGGRNEQFF.

This clonotype was counted a few times. The J gene is TRBJ1-2, the V gene TRBV20-1; D possibly corresponds to TRBD1 (5 bases). The V and J ends lost 0 bases and 5 bases respectively, with 13 bases between them. The CDR3 length is 14 residues. CDR1 is DFQATT, CDR2 SNEGSKA, per germline (reference sequence). This CDR3 reads CSARDRGSGYGYTF. CDR3 nucleotide sequence: TGCAGTGCTAGAGATCGTGGGTCAGGGTATGGCTACACCTTC.

This clonotype occurred many times. At one of its ends the junction is not consistent with the germline gene, which may arise from a read error. The rearrangement uses TRBV7-7 and TRBJ2-5; 9 bases are a match to TRBD1. This CDR3 is built from 16 residues. Germline V gene sequence: CDR1 SSHAT, CDR2 FNYEAQ (reference sequence). The CDR3 reads CASSLAKDPGQGTQYF. In DNA, the CDR3 is TGTGCTAGCAGCTTAGCGAAAGATCCGGGACAGGGGACCCAGTACTTC.

This clonotype was seen ten or more times. The V and J genes are TRBV18 and TRBJ2-7; possibly TRBD2 for D (6 bases). V was clipped by 2 bases and J by 2 bases, with 10 bases between them. Germline CDR1 reads KGHSH; CDR2 reads LQKENI. The CDR3 runs 14 residues. CDR3 sequence reads: CASSPIWEAYEQYF. The CDR3 region has the DNA TGTGCCAGCTCACCAATCTGGGAGGCCTACGAGCAGTACTTC. The variable domain in full, with the rest retrieved from reference TRBV18 and TRBJ2-7, is NAGVMQNPRHLVRRRGQEARLRCSPMKGHSHVYWYRQLPEEGLKFMVYLQKENIIDESGMPKERFSAEFPKEGPSILRIQQVVRGDSAAYFCASSPIWEAYEQYFGPGTRLTVT.

The chain combines TRBV3-1 with TRBJ2-7, with 9 bases that match TRBD2. CDR3 size: 16 residues. CDR1 LGHDT and CDR2 YNNKEL come from the germline V gene (reference sequence). Trimming took 5 bases from V and 6 from J; bases not matched to a gene: 14. The CDR3 region is CASSALGAGGPREQYF. In nucleotides, the CDR3 is TGTGCCAGCAGCGCCCTGGGGGCGGGGGGGCCGCGCGAGCAGTACTTC.

This chain joins TRBV25-1 and TRBJ2-1, with D possibly called TRBD1 or TRBD2 (6 bases each). The CDR3 has 16 residues. V was clipped by 1 base and J by 6 bases, with 16 bases between them. Looked up from germline, CDR1 is MGHDK and CDR2 is SYGVNS. The CDR3 protein is CASSEWGAGASNEQFF. The CDR3 nucleotides are TGTGCCAGCAGTGAATGGGGGGCCGGAGCGAGCAATGAGCAGTTCTTC.

The sample holds many counts of this clonotype. One end of the junction varies from germline; a read error may be responsible. The chain couples TRBV10-3 to TRBJ2-5; D unresolved. The CDR3 is made up of 12 amino acids. From germline, CDR1 is ENHRY and CDR2 SYGVKD. The CDR3 nucleotides read TGTGCCATCGGGGAACAGCAAGAGGCCCAGTACTTC. This encodes CAIGEQQEAQYF.

This clonotype was counted a few times. The CDR3 sequence: CASSSQTGTGANTIYF. DNA of the CDR3: TGCGCCAGCAGCTCGCAAACCGGGACAGGGGCAAACACCATATATTTT. The rearrangement links TRBV5-1 to TRBJ1-3; 10 bases fit TRBD1. Unmatched junction bases numbered 9, after V lost 3 bases and J lost 6 bases. Germline V gene lookup returns CDR1 SGHRS and CDR2 YFSETQ. The CDR3 runs to 16 residues.

The genes are TRBV6-4 and TRBJ2-1; 10 positions match TRBD2. The J segment lost 7 bases and the V segment lost 4 bases, leaving 7 bases of the junction unmatched. The germline CDR1 and CDR2 sequences are MRHNA and SNTAGT. This CDR3 contains 15 residues. In DNA form, the CDR3 reads TGTGCCAGCAGTGGCGGGACTAGCGCCGGTAATGAGCAGTTCTTC. This codes for CASSGGTSAGNEQFF.

This clonotype came up many times. This chain connects TRBV6-2 or TRBV6-3 to TRBJ2-7; no clear D gene. The CDR3 has 17 residues. The germline V and J ends were trimmed by 6 bases and 1 base, with 22 bases remaining between them. CDR1 is MNHEY, CDR2 SVGEGT, per germline. The CDR3: CASSPRRNMLESYEQYV. Here the CDR3 DNA reads TGTGCCAGCAGCCCCCGACGTAATATGTTGGAGTCCTACGAGCAGTACGTC.

This clonotype occurred a few times. This rearrangement joins TRBV29-1 to TRBJ1-2, with TRBD1 matching 7 bases. Germline lookup yields CDR1 SQVTM and CDR2 ANQGSEA. The J segment lost 8 bases and the V segment lost 6 bases, leaving 6 bases of the junction unmatched. There are 11 residues in the CDR3. This chain's CDR3 is CSVGQPLGYTF. The CDR3 nucleotides are TGCAGCGTGGGACAGCCGTTGGGCTACACCTTC.

This clonotype came up many times. The V and J genes are TRBV6-5 and TRBJ1-5; D is possibly TRBD1 (6 bases). V lost 6 bases and J 0 bases, leaving 12 bases between the germline ends. CDR1 is MNHEY, CDR2 SVGAGI, per germline. There are 15 residues in the CDR3. CDR3 sequence (DNA): TGTGCCAGCAGGCGAACAGGGTTTAGCAATCAGCCCCAGCATTTT. Its translation is CASRRTGFSNQPQHF.

This clonotype has at least ten counts. This chain joins TRBV5-4 and TRBJ2-7; no reliable D call. V gave up 4 bases and J gave up 0 bases, with 11 bases separating them. Per germline, CDR1 SGHNT and CDR2 YYREEE (reference sequence). The CDR3 loop spans 14 amino acids. The CDR3, as DNA: TGTGCCAGCAGCCCCCGTGACGGCTCCTACGAGCAGTACGTC. Amino acid sequence: CASSPRDGSYEQYV.

The chain has TRBV2 and TRBJ2-3; D is perhaps TRBD1 or TRBD2 (5 bases each). The CDR3 consists of 12 residues. Looked up from germline, CDR1 is SNHLY and CDR2 is FYNNEI. Between the trimmed V and J ends, which lost 4 bases and 12 bases, there was a span of 14 bases. This CDR3 is CASSGDRDRQYF. The CDR3 nucleotides read TGTGCCAGCAGTGGGGACCGGGACCGCCAGTATTTT.